This T cell receptor beta chain was sequenced during a study of CD8 T cells in Susac syndrome. Study conclusions and caveats: The study's TCR sequencing and HLA analysis drew on a certain number of individuals. That number was acknowledged as relatively small.

TEMRA cells were FACS-enriched, and CD8+ and CD4+ T cells were isolated negatively. Germline CDR1 reads GTSNPN; CDR2 reads SVGIG (reference sequence). This CDR3 comprises 14 residues. The ends were cut back, 2 bases at V and 1 base at J, with 8 bases in the middle. As regards this clonotype: Its antigen is as yet unknown.

The authors reverse transcribed 0.5 to 1 ug RNA with random hexamers. A single record per CDR3 protein comes from TCRdb applying MiXCR to the immunoSEQ multiplex PCR reads. The sample includes some 100,000 distinct CDR3 sequences, about 92% of them seen just once. This TCR derives from a human donor with multiple sclerosis. The sample was CD4+ T cells from PBMCs. This rearrangement joins TRBV30 to TRBJ2-2; no definite D call. The CDR3 sequence is CAWSPGLNTGELFF. CDR3 sequence (DNA): TGTGCCTGGAGTCCGGGCCTGAACACCGGGGAGCTGTTTTTT.